The T cell receptor (beta chain) described here comes from a study of blood T cell repertoires in COVID-19. At the level of the study: Nucleic acid was either cDNA or gDNA, and it came from T cells, B-cell-depleted T cells, or PBMCs.

All enrollees were roughly 18 to 95 years old and from roughly 22 US areas. CDR1 is LNHDA, CDR2 SQIVND, per germline (reference sequence). The length of the CDR3 is 13 residues. The V gene end was trimmed by 3 bases and the J gene end by 8 bases; junction bases not matched to a gene: 5. The repertoire was sequenced with immunoSEQ multiplex PCR; TCRdb's copy has only in-frame clones and lacks some. The profile shows fewer than 450,000 clones, roughly nine tenths of them singletons. The chain links TRBV19 to TRBJ1-2; TRBD1 agrees at 8 bases. Sequenced input: PBMCs or T cells enriched from blood (not recorded which). The TCR was taken from a woman aged 30 to 39 who had recovered from COVID-19. In DNA form, the CDR3 reads TGTGCCAGTAGTATCCTGACAGGGGACGGCTACACCTTC. It yields the protein CASSILTGDGYTF.